A selection of T cell receptor beta chains follows, all from one sample in a study of regulatory T cells in long-lasting Graves disease. TCRdb reprocessed the multiplex PCR reads with MiXCR, giving one entry per CDR3 protein. The table records approximately 400,000 distinct CDR3 sequences, 14% to 15% of them present only once. The same data also contributed to another study, on T cells in Graves' hyperthyroidism and ophthalmopathy.

The material sequenced was peripheral blood mononuclear cells (PBMCs), taken at new diagnosis, from a patient treated with antithyroid drugs. Receptors originate from a woman in her 30s with Graves disease. Each CDR3 is given with its conserved first and last residue. D genes are given only for firm matches. Size is omitted from some rows. Given values are once, few, many or a class for expanded clones.

TRBD2	TRBV29-1	many	TRBJ2-7	TGCAGCGTTGAAGCTTCCGGGAGGGCCCCCGAGCAGTACTTC	CSVEASGRAPEQYF
-	TRBV2	many	TRBJ2-7	TGTGCCAGCAGTGAAGCCTCAGGGGACGAGCAATACTTC	CASSEASGDEQYF
-	TRBV11-2	many	TRBJ1-3	TGTGCCAGCAGCTTAGGATACTCTGGAAACACCATATATTTT	CASSLGYSGNTIYF
-	TRBV29-1	-	TRBJ2-1	TGCAGTTACTCAACGACGGGCTACAATGAGCAGTTCTTC	CSYSTTGYNEQFF
TRBD2	TRBV9	few	TRBJ2-7	TGTGCCAGCAGCCCCCGGGGGGGAGGTGGAAACGAGCAGTACTTC	CASSPRGGGGNEQYF
-	TRBV7-9	many	TRBJ2-1	TGTGCCAGCAGCTCCCCCGGGACTGAGCTTCTTGAGCAGTTCTTC	CASSSPGTELLEQFF
-	TRBV12-3/TRBV12-4	many	TRBJ1-5	TGTGCCAGCAGCTTAGAGGACGGAGTCAATCAGCCCCAGCATTTT	CASSLEDGVNQPQHF
TRBD2	TRBV2	many	TRBJ2-5	TGTGCCGGCAGTGAAGTGACTAGCGGTAGGGATGGGGAGACCCAGTACTTC	CAGSEVTSGRDGETQYF
TRBD2	TRBV28	-	TRBJ2-2	TGTGCCAGCAGTTTAGCGGGAGAGGGCCGGGGGGAGCTGTTTTTT	CASSLAGEGRGELFF
-	TRBV27	few	TRBJ1-1	TGTGCCAGCAGTAACCTAGGGGACACTGAAGCTTTCTTT	CASSNLGDTEAFF
-	TRBV20-1	many	TRBJ1-4	TGCAGTGCCGGACCGAGAACTAATGAAAAACTGTTTTTT	CSAGPRTNEKLFF
-	TRBV28	-	TRBJ2-5	TGTGCCAGCGGTTTCCTGGAGACCCAGTACTTC	CASGFLETQYF
TRBD2	TRBV19	-	TRBJ2-3	TGTGCCAGTAGTAGGCGGGAGAGACGCACAGATACGCAGTATTTT	CASSRRERRTDTQYF
-	TRBV29-1	many	TRBJ2-3	TGCAGCGTTGAAGATTCGGGCAGCACAGATACGCAGTATTTT	CSVEDSGSTDTQYF
TRBD2	TRBV6-5	many	TRBJ2-5	TGTGCCAGCAGTTCACAAACCCAAGCGGGAGGGGAGACCCAGTACTTC	CASSSQTQAGGETQYF
-	TRBV20-1	-	TRBJ1-1	TGCAGTGCTATCGGAGCCGAGGACACTGAAGCTTTCTTT	CSAIGAEDTEAFF
-	TRBV5-1	many	TRBJ1-2	TGCGCCAGCAGCTTAGGGGCCGACAACGGGGGCTACACCTTC	CASSLGADNGGYTF
TRBD1	TRBV9	many	TRBJ1-1	TGTGCCAGCAGCGGACAGGGGGCTGAAGCTTTCTTT	CASSGQGAEAFF
-	TRBV6-1	many	TRBJ1-4	TGTGCCAGCAGTGAACTCCGCGAGACAGGCAATGAAAAACTGTTTTTT	CASSELRETGNEKLFF
-	TRBV27	few	TRBJ1-1	TGTGCCAGCAGCTCCCTTTGGGAGTCTGAAGCTTTCTTT	CASSSLWESEAFF
TRBD2	TRBV6-1	-	TRBJ2-3	TGTGCCAGCAGCTTAAGCGGGGGGCAAGCAGATACGCAGTATTTT	CASSLSGGQADTQYF
-	TRBV19	few	TRBJ1-5	TGTGCCAGTAGTATAGACAGGGGAGAGCCCCAGCATTTT	CASSIDRGEPQHF
TRBD1	TRBV2	-	TRBJ1-4	TGTGCCAGCAGGGGGGACAGGGTTTCTACTAATGAAAAACTGTTTTTT	CASRGDRVSTNEKLFF
-	TRBV24-1	many	TRBJ1-5	TGTGCCACCAGTGATTCGGGGCAGCCCCAGCATTTT	CATSDSGQPQHF
TRBD1	TRBV6-4	-	TRBJ1-4	TGTGCCAGCAGTGACGGTCCTAGCTTAGGGACAGGAAGGTGTGTGGGGAATGAAAAACTGTTTTTT	CASSDGPSLGTGRCVGNEKLFF
-	TRBV3-1	many	TRBJ2-3	TGTGCCAGCAGCCAGCACGGTAGCGGCCTAGGCACAGATACGCAGTATTTT	CASSQHGSGLGTDTQYF
-	TRBV11-1	many	TRBJ2-5	TGTGCCAGCAGCTTAGCGGGGGCCCCATTGCAAGAGACCCAGTACTTC	CASSLAGAPLQETQYF
-	TRBV7-9	-	TRBJ1-4	TGTGCCAGCAGCCGCCTTCTCTCCGGGGTAACTAATGAAAAACTGTTTTTT	CASSRLLSGVTNEKLFF
-	TRBV5-1	many	TRBJ1-1	TGCGCCAGCAGCTCCCAGCCGAACACTGAAGCTTTCTTT	CASSSQPNTEAFF
-	TRBV6-1	-	TRBJ2-2	TGTGCCAGCAGGGATACAGTGACCGGGGAGCTGTTTTTT	CASRDTVTGELFF
-	TRBV5-1	many	TRBJ2-3	TGCGCCAGCAGCTCGTACGCCGCTAAAGATACGCAGTATTTT	CASSSYAAKDTQYF
TRBD1	TRBV27	many	TRBJ1-1	TGTGCCAGCAAAATCTACAGGGGCGGTTTCACTGAAGCTTTCTTT	CASKIYRGGFTEAFF
TRBD1	TRBV18	few	TRBJ2-2	TGTGCCAGCTCACCAATGGACAGGGGCGGCACCGGGGAGCTGTTTTTT	CASSPMDRGGTGELFF
-	TRBV30	-	TRBJ1-3	TGTGCCTGGAGTGAATCTGGAAACACCATATATTTT	CAWSESGNTIYF
TRBD2	TRBV10-2	few	TRBJ2-1	TGCGCCAGCAGTAGGACTAGCGTGACCTACAATGAGCAGTTCTTC	CASSRTSVTYNEQFF
-	TRBV5-1	many	TRBJ2-6	TGCGCCAGCAGCTTGGAGCAGGGCGCTGGGGCCAACGTCCTGACTTTC	CASSLEQGAGANVLTF
TRBD1	TRBV7-2	-	TRBJ2-7	TGCGCCAGCAGCTTCCAGGACAGGCCTGTCTTC	CASSFQDRPVF
TRBD1	TRBV5-1	many	TRBJ2-3	TGCGCCAGCAACCCTGGGACAGGGGTCCCAGATACGCAGTATTTT	CASNPGTGVPDTQYF
-	TRBV20-1	many	TRBJ2-7	TGCAGTGCTAGAGGAGTGGGGGTTGGGCGTTCCTCCTACGAGCAGTACTTC	CSARGVGVGRSSYEQYF
-	TRBV24-1	many	TRBJ2-1	TGTGCCACCAGTGATCCCCGTCCTAGCGTGTCCTCCTACAATGAGCAGTTCTTC	CATSDPRPSVSSYNEQFF
-	TRBV7-3	many	TRBJ2-5	TGTGCCAGCAGCCGTGGAGTTCGTGAGACCCAGTACTTC	CASSRGVRETQYF
-	TRBV5-8	-	TRBJ2-7	TGTGCCAGCAGCTTGGCGGACAGCAACTACGAGCAGTACTTC	CASSLADSNYEQYF
TRBD2	TRBV7-3	many	TRBJ2-3	TGTGCCAGCAGCCCGGGGGGGCATCCGACAGATACGCAGTATTTT	CASSPGGHPTDTQYF
-	TRBV6-1	-	TRBJ2-2	TGTGCCAGCAGTACCGTAACCGGGGAGCTGTTTTTT	CASSTVTGELFF
-	TRBV30	many	TRBJ2-7	TGTGCCTGGAGTGTACGAGCAACAGGGAAACCAGCCTACGAGCAGTACTTC	CAWSVRATGKPAYEQYF